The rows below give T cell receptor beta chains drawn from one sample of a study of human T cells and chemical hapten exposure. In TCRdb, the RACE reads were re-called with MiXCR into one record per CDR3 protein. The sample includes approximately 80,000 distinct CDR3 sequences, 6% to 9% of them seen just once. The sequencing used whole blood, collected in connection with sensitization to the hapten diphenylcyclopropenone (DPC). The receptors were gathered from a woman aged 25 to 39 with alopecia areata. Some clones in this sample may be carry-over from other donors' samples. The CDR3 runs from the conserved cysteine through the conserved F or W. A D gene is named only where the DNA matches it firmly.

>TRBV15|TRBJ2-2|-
CATSGSRNTGELFF
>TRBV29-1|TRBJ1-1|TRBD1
CSAAGTGENTEAFF
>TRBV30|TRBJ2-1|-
CAWEYSGAGEQFF
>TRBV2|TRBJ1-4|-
CASSEYLWDPGRGEKLFF
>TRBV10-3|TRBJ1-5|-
CAISAGIDQPQHF
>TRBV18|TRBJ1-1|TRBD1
CASSLAGGRNTEAFF
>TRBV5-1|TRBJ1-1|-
CASSSQGSSMNTEAFF
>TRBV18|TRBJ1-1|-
CASSQRPTEAFF
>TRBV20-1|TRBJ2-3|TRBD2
CSARASGGTDTQYF
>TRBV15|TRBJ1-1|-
CATSSRWDTEAFF
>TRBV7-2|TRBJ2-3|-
CASSFRLADTQYF
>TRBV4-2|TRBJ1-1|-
CASSTRRTGFTEAFF
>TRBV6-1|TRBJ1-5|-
CASNGASHLRANQPQHF
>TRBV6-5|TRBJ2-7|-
CASRPGPRDYEQYF
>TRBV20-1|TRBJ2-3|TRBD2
CSASLVVAGRTDTQYF
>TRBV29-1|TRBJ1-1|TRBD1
CSVASRTGGRNTEAFF
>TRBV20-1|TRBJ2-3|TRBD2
CSASLTGGGTDTQYF
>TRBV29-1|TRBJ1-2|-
CSVVGAEAYGYTF
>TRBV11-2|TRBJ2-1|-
CASSLEAFNEQFF
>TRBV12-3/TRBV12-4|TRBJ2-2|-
CASSFALTGELFF
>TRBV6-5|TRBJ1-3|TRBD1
CASSRGAGGTSGNTIYF
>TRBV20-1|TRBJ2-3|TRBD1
CSARVEGTGSGDTQYF
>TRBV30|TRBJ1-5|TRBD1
CAWSAGQGRQPQHF
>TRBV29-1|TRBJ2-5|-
CSVDRGFQETQYF
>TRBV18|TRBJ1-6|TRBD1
CASSLGQAIFAPLHF
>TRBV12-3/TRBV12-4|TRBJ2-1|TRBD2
CASSTTSGGAYNEQFF
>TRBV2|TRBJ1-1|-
CASMTTEAFF
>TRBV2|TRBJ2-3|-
CASKQGIDTQYF
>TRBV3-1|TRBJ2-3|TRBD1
CASSQGGQGYTDTQYF
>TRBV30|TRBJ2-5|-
CAWNAAKETQYF
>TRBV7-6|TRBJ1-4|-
CASSLAGGTATNEKLFF
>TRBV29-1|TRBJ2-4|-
CSSIAKNIQYF
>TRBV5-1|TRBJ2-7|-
CASSLDGGGGSYEQYF
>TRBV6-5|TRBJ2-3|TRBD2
CASWRGASTDTQYF
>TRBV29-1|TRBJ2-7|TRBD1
CSVGDRSYEQYF
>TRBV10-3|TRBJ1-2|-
CAINGGVNYGYTF
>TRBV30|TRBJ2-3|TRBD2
CAWSSGGPDTQYF
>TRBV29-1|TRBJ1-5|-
CSTAGAPDQPQHF
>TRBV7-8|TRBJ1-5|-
CASSLGINQPQNF
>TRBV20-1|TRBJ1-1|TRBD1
CSILPGQSVTEAFF
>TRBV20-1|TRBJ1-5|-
CSARAEGAVGFSNQPQHF
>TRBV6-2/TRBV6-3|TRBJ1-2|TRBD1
CASSPGQGLNYGYTF
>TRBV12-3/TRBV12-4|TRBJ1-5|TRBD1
CASSPGQGAHQPQHF
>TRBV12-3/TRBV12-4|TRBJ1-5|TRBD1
CASSPRDRVRGNQPQHF
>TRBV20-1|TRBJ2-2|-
CSARSGGGLAGELFF
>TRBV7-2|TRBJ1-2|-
CASSFRGGSDGYTF
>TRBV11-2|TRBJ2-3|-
CASSSGENTDTQYF
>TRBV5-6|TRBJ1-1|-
CASSPIGTGNTEAFF
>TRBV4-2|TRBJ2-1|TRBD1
CASSQAGLQGDHNEQFF
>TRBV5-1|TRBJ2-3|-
CASSPGLLTDTQYF
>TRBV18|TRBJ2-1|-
CASSRTVSSYNEQFF
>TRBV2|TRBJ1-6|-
CASTYAGTYNSPLHF
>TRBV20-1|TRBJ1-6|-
CSAAGASSYNSPLHF